The T cell receptor (beta chain) under discussion was sequenced for a study of graft-versus-host responses after intestinal transplantation. Study information: Multivisceral, liver-intestinal, or isolated intestinal grafts went to recipients. The whole recipient group had anti-thymocyte globulin induction followed by tacrolimus and steroids for around 3 years.

Here immunoSEQ multiplex PCR was the method, and the copy in TCRdb shows in-frame clones only, minus some. Among around 36,000 clones listed, roughly 95% were seen once. Remarks on this clone: Its specificity is unknown.

Germline V CDR1 and CDR2: PRHDT, FYEKMQ (reference sequence). This CDR3 has 16 residues. V lost 1 base and J lost 0, with 11 bases in between. The TCR comes from a human donor who was the organ donor for an intestinal transplant. This sample comprised unstimulated CD8+ T cells sorted from spleen or lymph node cells, obtained before transplant. The chain links TRBV13 to TRBJ2-3; possibly TRBD1 or TRBD2 for D (5 bases each). CDR3 in DNA: TGTGCCAGCAGCTTAGCGGGGCCCACTAGCACAGATACGCAGTATTTT. Residues: CASSLAGPTSTDTQYF. Combining the CDR3 with reference TRBV13 and TRBJ2-3 gives the whole variable domain AAGVIQSPRHLIKEKRETATLKCYPIPRHDTVYWYQQGPGQDPQFLISFYEKMQSDKGSIPDRFSAQQFSDYHSELNMSSLELGDSALYFCASSLAGPTSTDTQYFGPGTRLTVL.